The rows below give T cell receptor beta chains drawn from one sample of a study of post-analysis software for immune sequencing data. Each CDR3 protein is one row after TCRdb ran MiXCR on the PCR reads. The sample holds 380,000 or so distinct CDR3 sequences, less than 40% seen once. Sequencing input: blood. These receptors were collected from a girl between 5 and 17 years old with multiple sclerosis. Both conserved end residues are part of each CDR3. D genes are given only for firm matches. Expanded clones get a size class; other rows say once, few or many, or leave the size out.

clone_size: few; d_call: TRBD1; v_call: TRBV6-5; j_call: TRBJ2-3; cdr3_nt: TGTGCCAGCCGATGGGACAGGGCTGGAGATACGCAGTATTTT; cdr3_aa: CASRWDRAGDTQYF
clone_size: .; d_call: .; v_call: TRBV6-2/TRBV6-3; j_call: TRBJ2-7; cdr3_nt: TGTGCCAGCAGTTACTCGATCCGCAGCGAGCAGTACTTC; cdr3_aa: CASSYSIRSEQYF
clone_size: few; d_call: .; v_call: TRBV12-3/TRBV12-4; j_call: TRBJ2-3; cdr3_nt: TGTGCCAGCAGACGGGGCACAGATACGCAGTATTTT; cdr3_aa: CASRRGTDTQYF
clone_size: few; d_call: .; v_call: TRBV20-1; j_call: TRBJ2-3; cdr3_nt: TGCAGTGCTAGCGCATTCCGCACAGATACGCAGTATTTT; cdr3_aa: CSASAFRTDTQYF
clone_size: .; d_call: TRBD2; v_call: TRBV7-9; j_call: TRBJ2-7; cdr3_nt: TGTGCCAGCAGCCCGGGACTAGCGGGGGAGTGGGGCCAGTACTTC; cdr3_aa: CASSPGLAGEWGQYF
clone_size: few; d_call: .; v_call: TRBV4-3; j_call: TRBJ2-3; cdr3_nt: TGCGCCAGCAGCCTGGGGTTGAATACGCAGTATTTT; cdr3_aa: CASSLGLNTQYF
clone_size: few; d_call: TRBD1; v_call: TRBV5-1; j_call: TRBJ2-1; cdr3_nt: TGCGCCAGCAGCGCCCCTGGAAGGGACAGGGTTGGTGAGCAGTTCTTC; cdr3_aa: CASSAPGRDRVGEQFF
clone_size: few; d_call: .; v_call: TRBV4-3; j_call: TRBJ2-4; cdr3_nt: TGCGCCAGCAGCCAAGATGCAGGGCCCAAAAACATTCAGTACTTC; cdr3_aa: CASSQDAGPKNIQYF
clone_size: .; d_call: .; v_call: TRBV4-1; j_call: TRBJ2-1; cdr3_nt: TGCGCCAGCAGCCAGGGGCCGGGACCCTTAATCTACAATGAGCAGTTCTTC; cdr3_aa: CASSQGPGPLIYNEQFF
clone_size: few; d_call: TRBD1; v_call: TRBV29-1; j_call: TRBJ1-2; cdr3_nt: TGCAGCGCCCGGGACAGGGAGAGCTACACCTTC; cdr3_aa: CSARDRESYTF
clone_size: few; d_call: .; v_call: TRBV7-9; j_call: TRBJ2-7; cdr3_nt: TGTGCCAGCAGCTACGTGGCAGCTCCCTACGAGCAGTACTTC; cdr3_aa: CASSYVAAPYEQYF
clone_size: .; d_call: TRBD2; v_call: TRBV6-5; j_call: TRBJ2-1; cdr3_nt: TGTGCCAGCAGTTACGGGGCTAGCGGGGGGACATACAATGAGCAGTTCTTC; cdr3_aa: CASSYGASGGTYNEQFF
clone_size: .; d_call: .; v_call: TRBV7-9; j_call: TRBJ1-5; cdr3_nt: TGTGCCAGCAACTTAGTCCAGAATCAGCCCCAGCATTTT; cdr3_aa: CASNLVQNQPQHF
clone_size: .; d_call: .; v_call: TRBV5-5; j_call: TRBJ1-5; cdr3_nt: TGTGCCAGCAGCCCTACAGAGACACCTGGCAATCAGCCCCAGCATTTT; cdr3_aa: CASSPTETPGNQPQHF
clone_size: .; d_call: .; v_call: TRBV4-1; j_call: TRBJ2-7; cdr3_nt: TGCGCCAGCAGCCCGGGACTCACAACCTACGAGCAGTACTTC; cdr3_aa: CASSPGLTTYEQYF
clone_size: many; d_call: TRBD2; v_call: TRBV7-3; j_call: TRBJ2-3; cdr3_nt: TGTGCCAGCAGCCCGGGACTATCCACAGATACGCAGTATTTT; cdr3_aa: CASSPGLSTDTQYF
clone_size: .; d_call: .; v_call: TRBV12-3/TRBV12-4; j_call: TRBJ2-5; cdr3_nt: TGTGCCAGCACCCCCTCTGCGGATTTTAACCAAGAGACCCAGTACTTC; cdr3_aa: CASTPSADFNQETQYF
clone_size: many; d_call: .; v_call: TRBV15; j_call: TRBJ2-7; cdr3_nt: TGTGCCACCAGCAGGTTAAGATCTACAGGATACTCCTACGAGCAGTACTTC; cdr3_aa: CATSRLRSTGYSYEQYF
clone_size: few; d_call: .; v_call: TRBV20-1; j_call: TRBJ1-1; cdr3_nt: TGCAGTGCTATCAACGCCGGACACCCGAACACTGAAGCTTTCTTT; cdr3_aa: CSAINAGHPNTEAFF
clone_size: few; d_call: .; v_call: TRBV12-3/TRBV12-4; j_call: TRBJ1-2; cdr3_nt: TGTGCCAGCAGATACAGTGGAGGGTACACCTTC; cdr3_aa: CASRYSGGYTF
clone_size: .; d_call: TRBD2; v_call: TRBV20-1; j_call: TRBJ2-5; cdr3_nt: TGCAGTGCTAGACGGACTAGCGGGGGCCCCCAAGAGACCCAGTACTTC; cdr3_aa: CSARRTSGGPQETQYF
clone_size: many; d_call: .; v_call: TRBV24-1; j_call: TRBJ2-1; cdr3_nt: TGTGCCACCAGTGAAAACAGGGGGGGAACAATCTACAATGAGCAGTTCTTC; cdr3_aa: CATSENRGGTIYNEQFF
clone_size: .; d_call: .; v_call: TRBV7-9; j_call: TRBJ1-1; cdr3_nt: TGTGCCAGCAGGTTAGGTAGGTCGAACACTGAAGCTTTCTTT; cdr3_aa: CASRLGRSNTEAFF
clone_size: .; d_call: TRBD1; v_call: TRBV3-1; j_call: TRBJ2-7; cdr3_nt: TGTGCCAGCAGCCAAGAGGGGACAGGGGGTGGCGAGCAGTACTTC; cdr3_aa: CASSQEGTGGGEQYF
clone_size: few; d_call: TRBD2; v_call: TRBV13; j_call: TRBJ2-5; cdr3_nt: TGTGCCAGCAGGTTAGCGGGCCAAGAGACCCAGTACTTC; cdr3_aa: CASRLAGQETQYF
clone_size: .; d_call: TRBD2; v_call: TRBV24-1; j_call: TRBJ2-5; cdr3_nt: TGTGCCACCCAGGGTTTAGCGGGGGCCCAAGAGACCCAGTACTTC; cdr3_aa: CATQGLAGAQETQYF
clone_size: .; d_call: TRBD1; v_call: TRBV6-6; j_call: TRBJ1-2; cdr3_nt: TGTGCCAGCAGTTACCTGGACAGGGGGCGCGAACATAGCTACACCTTC; cdr3_aa: CASSYLDRGREHSYTF
clone_size: .; d_call: TRBD2; v_call: TRBV4-3; j_call: TRBJ2-3; cdr3_nt: TGCGCCAGCAGCCAAGAGACCGGGACTAGCGGCACAGATACGCAGTATTTT; cdr3_aa: CASSQETGTSGTDTQYF
clone_size: .; d_call: .; v_call: TRBV5-1; j_call: TRBJ2-7; cdr3_nt: TGCGCCAGCAGTCCACCGCTCAAGGGGGTGAAGACCTACGAGCAGTACTTC; cdr3_aa: CASSPPLKGVKTYEQYF